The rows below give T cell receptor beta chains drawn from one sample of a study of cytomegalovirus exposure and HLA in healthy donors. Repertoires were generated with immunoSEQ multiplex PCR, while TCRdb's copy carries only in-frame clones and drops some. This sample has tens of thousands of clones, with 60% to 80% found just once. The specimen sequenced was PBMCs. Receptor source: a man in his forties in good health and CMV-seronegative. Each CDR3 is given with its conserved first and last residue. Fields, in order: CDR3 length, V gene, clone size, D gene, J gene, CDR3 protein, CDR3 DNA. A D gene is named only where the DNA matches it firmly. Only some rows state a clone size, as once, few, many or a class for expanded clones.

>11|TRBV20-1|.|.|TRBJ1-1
CSALLQGLAFF
TGCAGTGCTCTGCTGCAGGGACTTGCTTTCTTT
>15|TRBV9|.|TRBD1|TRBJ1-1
CASSGQTGANTEAFF
TGTGCCAGCAGCGGGCAGACAGGGGCGAACACTGAAGCTTTCTTT
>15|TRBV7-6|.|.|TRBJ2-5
CASSLSLVAEKSQYF
TGTGCCAGCAGCTTGTCCCTGGTAGCCGAGAAATCCCAGTACTTC
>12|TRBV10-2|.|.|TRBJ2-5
CASTEARETQYF
TGCGCCAGCACAGAAGCCAGGGAGACCCAGTACTTC
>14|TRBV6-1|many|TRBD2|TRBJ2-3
CASSEGLAGDTQYF
TGTGCCAGCAGTGAGGGACTAGCGGGGGATACGCAGTATTTT
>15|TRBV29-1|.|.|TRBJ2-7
CSVVLRRISSYEQYF
TGCAGCGTTGTTCTAAGGAGAATCAGCTCCTACGAGCAGTACTTC
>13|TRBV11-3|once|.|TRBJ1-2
CASSLDSRGGYTF
TGTGCCAGCAGCTTAGATTCGCGCGGAGGCTACACCTTC
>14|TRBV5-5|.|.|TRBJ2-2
CASSLARGVGELFF
TGTGCCAGCAGCTTGGCCAGGGGAGTCGGGGAGCTGTTTTTT
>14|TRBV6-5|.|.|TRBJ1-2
CASSSRGPLVGYTF
TGTGCCAGCAGTTCCCGAGGGCCGCTGGTCGGCTACACCTTC
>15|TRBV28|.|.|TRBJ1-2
CASSPLPVTNYGYTF
TGTGCCAGCAGTCCCCTCCCCGTTACTAACTATGGCTACACCTTC
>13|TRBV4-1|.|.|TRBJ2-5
CASSLASQETQYF
TGCGCCAGCAGTTTGGCCAGCCAAGAGACCCAGTACTTC
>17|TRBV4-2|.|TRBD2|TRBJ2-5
CASSPGTSGGAKETQYF
TGTGCCAGCAGCCCGGGGACTAGCGGGGGGGCGAAAGAGACCCAGTACTTC
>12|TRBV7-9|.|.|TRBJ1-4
CASSSQKDKMFF
TGTGCCAGCAGCTCTCAAAAGGACAAAATGTTTTTT
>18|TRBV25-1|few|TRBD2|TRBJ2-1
CASSERLAGPSSYNEQFF
TGTGCCAGCAGTGAGAGACTAGCGGGGCCCAGCTCCTACAATGAGCAGTTCTTC
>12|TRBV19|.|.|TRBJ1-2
CASRGAGGGYTF
TGTGCCAGTAGGGGAGCAGGCGGTGGCTACACCTTC
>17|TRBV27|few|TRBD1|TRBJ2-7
CDSSPMGDSRSSYEQYF
TGTGACAGCAGTCCTATGGGGGACAGCCGGAGCTCCTACGAGCAGTACTTC
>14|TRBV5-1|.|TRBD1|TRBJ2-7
CASSFGQGSSEQYF
TGCGCCAGCAGCTTTGGACAGGGATCCTCCGAGCAGTACTTC